This TCR beta chain was captured in a study of shared clonotypes between healthy human individuals. Study findings and constraints: Relative to memory subsets, naive subsets generally showed larger estimated richness.

This was a deep-level run. Sequencing was performed with immunoSEQ multiplex PCR; in TCRdb, only in-frame clones are kept and a portion is missing. The data show approximately 2,300,000 clones, 85% to 95% seen once. To note about this clone: Antigen: not known.

Germline assignment: CDR1 SGHRS and CDR2 YFSETQ. V lost 3 bases to trimming and J lost 0 bases, with 10 bases between them. CDR3 length: 16 amino acids. Sequenced: naive CD4+ T cells from PBMCs. Regarding subset: CD45RA+ positively selected. The receptor was derived from a man younger than 35 in good health. Some clones in this sample may be carry-over from other donors' samples. V usage is TRBV5-1 and J usage is TRBJ2-6, with a tentative D call TRBD1 (5 bases). CDR3 residues: CASSSTGLSGANVLTF. CDR3 coding DNA: TGCGCCAGCAGCTCTACAGGCCTCTCTGGGGCCAACGTCCTGACTTTC.